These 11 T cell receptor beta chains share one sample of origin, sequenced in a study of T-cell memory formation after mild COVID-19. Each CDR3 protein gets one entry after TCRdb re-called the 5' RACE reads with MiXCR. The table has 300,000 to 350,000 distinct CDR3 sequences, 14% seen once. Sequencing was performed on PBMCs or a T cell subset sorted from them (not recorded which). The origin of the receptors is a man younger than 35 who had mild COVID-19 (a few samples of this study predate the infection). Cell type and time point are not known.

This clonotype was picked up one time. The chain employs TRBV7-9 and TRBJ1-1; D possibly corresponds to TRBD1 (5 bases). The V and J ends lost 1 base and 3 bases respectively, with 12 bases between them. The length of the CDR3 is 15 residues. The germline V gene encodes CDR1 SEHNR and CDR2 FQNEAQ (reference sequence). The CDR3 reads CASSLGQTTYTEAFF. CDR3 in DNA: TGTGCCAGCAGCTTAGGACAGACTACCTACACTGAAGCTTTCTTT.

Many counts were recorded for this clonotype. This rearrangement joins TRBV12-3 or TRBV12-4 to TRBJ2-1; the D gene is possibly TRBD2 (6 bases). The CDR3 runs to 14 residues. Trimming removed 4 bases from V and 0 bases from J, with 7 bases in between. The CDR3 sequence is CASSYGSSYNEQFF. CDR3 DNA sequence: TGTGCCAGCAGTTACGGGAGCTCCTACAATGAGCAGTTCTTC.

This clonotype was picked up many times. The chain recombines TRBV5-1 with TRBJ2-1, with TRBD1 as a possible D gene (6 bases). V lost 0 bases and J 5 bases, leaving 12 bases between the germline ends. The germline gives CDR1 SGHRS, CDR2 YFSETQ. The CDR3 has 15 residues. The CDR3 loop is CASSLVVGANNEQFF. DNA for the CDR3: TGCGCCAGCAGCTTGGTGGTGGGGGCCAACAATGAGCAGTTCTTC. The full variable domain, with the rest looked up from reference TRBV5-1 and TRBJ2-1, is KAGVTQTPRYLIKTRGQQVTLSCSPISGHRSVSWYQQTPGQGLQFLFEYFSETQRNKGNFPGRFSGRQFSNSRSEMNVSTLELGDSALYLCASSLVVGANNEQFFGPGTRLTVL.

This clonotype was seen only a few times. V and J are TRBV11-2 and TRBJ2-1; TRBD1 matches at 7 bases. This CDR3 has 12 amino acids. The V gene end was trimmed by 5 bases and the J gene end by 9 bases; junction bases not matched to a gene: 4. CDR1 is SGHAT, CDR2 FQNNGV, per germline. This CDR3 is CASSDTGVEQFF. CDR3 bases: TGTGCCAGCAGCGATACAGGGGTTGAGCAGTTCTTC.

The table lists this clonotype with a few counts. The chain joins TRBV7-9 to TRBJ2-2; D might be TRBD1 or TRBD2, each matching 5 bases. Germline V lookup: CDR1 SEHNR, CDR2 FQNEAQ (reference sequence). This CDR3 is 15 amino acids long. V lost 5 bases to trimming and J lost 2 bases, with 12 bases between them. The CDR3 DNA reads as TGTGCCAGCAGCGGTGGGACGGGAAACACCGGGGAGCTGTTTTTT. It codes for CASSGGTGNTGELFF.

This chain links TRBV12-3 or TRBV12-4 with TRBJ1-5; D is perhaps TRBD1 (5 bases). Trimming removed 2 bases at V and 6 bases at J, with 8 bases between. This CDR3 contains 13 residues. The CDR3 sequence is CASSLTGTQPQHF. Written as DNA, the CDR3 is TGTGCCAGCAGTTTAACTGGGACTCAGCCCCAGCATTTT.

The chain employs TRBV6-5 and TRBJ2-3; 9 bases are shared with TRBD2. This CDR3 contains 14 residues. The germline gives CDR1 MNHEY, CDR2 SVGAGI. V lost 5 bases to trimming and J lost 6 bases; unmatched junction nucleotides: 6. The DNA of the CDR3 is TGTGCCAGCAGTACGGGACTAGCCGGGGATACGCAGTATTTT. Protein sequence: CASSTGLAGDTQYF.

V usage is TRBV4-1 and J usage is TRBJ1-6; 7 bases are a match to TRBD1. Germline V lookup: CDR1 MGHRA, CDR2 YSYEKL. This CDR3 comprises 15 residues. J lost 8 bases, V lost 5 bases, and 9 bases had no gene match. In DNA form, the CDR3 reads TGCGCCAGCAGCGCACCGGGACAGCATGATTCACCCCTCCACTTT. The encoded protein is CASSAPGQHDSPLHF.

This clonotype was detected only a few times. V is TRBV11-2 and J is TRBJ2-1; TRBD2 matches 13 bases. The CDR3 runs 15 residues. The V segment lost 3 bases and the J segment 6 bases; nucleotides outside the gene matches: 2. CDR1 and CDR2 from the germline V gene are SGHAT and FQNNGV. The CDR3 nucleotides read TGTGCCAGCAGCTTTGGGACTAGCGGGGTCAATGAGCAGTTCTTC. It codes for CASSFGTSGVNEQFF.

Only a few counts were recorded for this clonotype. The CDR3 here is CSVQGVEQFF. CDR3 nucleotide sequence: TGCAGCGTACAGGGGGTTGAGCAGTTCTTC. V is TRBV29-1 and J is TRBJ2-1; the match to TRBD1 covers 8 bases. In germline, CDR1 is SQVTM, CDR2 ANQGSEA. J was trimmed by 9 bases and V by 6 bases; bases with no gene match: 1. CDR3 length equals 10 residues.

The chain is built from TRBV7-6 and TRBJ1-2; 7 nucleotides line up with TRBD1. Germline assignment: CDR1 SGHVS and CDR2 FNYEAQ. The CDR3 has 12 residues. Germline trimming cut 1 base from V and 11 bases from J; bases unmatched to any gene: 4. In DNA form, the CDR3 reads TGTGCCAGCAGCTTAGGGGACAGCGGATACACCTTC. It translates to CASSLGDSGYTF.